This T cell receptor beta chain was sequenced during a study of T cells in Graves' hyperthyroidism and ophthalmopathy. RNA transcripts were the template for amplifying TCR beta CDR3 regions. First-round RT-PCR targeting the TCR CDR3 was performed with the HTBI primer set. TCRdb itself ran the multiplex PCR reads through MiXCR, one entry per CDR3 protein. The table records more than 500,000 distinct CDR3 sequences, about 15% of them present only once. There are 16 residues in the CDR3. Germline V gene lookup returns CDR1 MNHNS and CDR2 SASEGT. Trimming stripped 5 bases from V and 2 bases from J, with 16 bases between.

V is TRBV6-1 and J is TRBJ1-5, with TRBD1 as a possible D gene (5 bases). What was sequenced was blood. This sequence was found in a woman aged 40 to 49 with Graves' ophthalmopathy. This chain's CDR3 is CASSRPGVDGNQPQHF. Here the CDR3 DNA reads TGTGCCAGCAGTAGACCGGGGGTGGATGGCAATCAGCCCCAGCATTTT.